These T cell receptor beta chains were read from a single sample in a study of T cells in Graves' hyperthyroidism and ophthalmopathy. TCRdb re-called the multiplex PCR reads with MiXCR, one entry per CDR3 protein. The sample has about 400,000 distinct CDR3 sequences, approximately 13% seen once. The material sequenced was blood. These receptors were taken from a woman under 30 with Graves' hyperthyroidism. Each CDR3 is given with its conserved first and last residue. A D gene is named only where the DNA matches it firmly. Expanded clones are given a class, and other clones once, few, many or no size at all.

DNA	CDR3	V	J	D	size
TGTGCCAGCAGCCCCCCACTCCAGGATAGGATCTATGGCTACACCTTC	CASSPPLQDRIYGYTF	TRBV7-2	TRBJ1-2	-	-
TGCGCCAGCAGCTTGGGGCAGACCGATGAAAAACTGTTTTTT	CASSLGQTDEKLFF	TRBV5-1	TRBJ1-4	-	many
TGTGCCAGCAGTGTGCTGACTAGCCAGACCGGGGAGCTGTTTTTT	CASSVLTSQTGELFF	TRBV2	TRBJ2-2	TRBD2	many
TGTGCCAGCAGCCAGATTCTAGCGGGGTATTACGAGCAGTACTTC	CASSQILAGYYEQYF	TRBV3-1	TRBJ2-7	TRBD2	few
TGTGCCAGCTCAACCATAAAGGAGCAGTTCTTC	CASSTIKEQFF	TRBV18	TRBJ2-1	-	many
TGCGCCAGCAGCTTGGGGGCAGAAAGAAGCTCTGGAAACACCATATATTTT	CASSLGAERSSGNTIYF	TRBV5-1	TRBJ1-3	-	-
TGTGCCAGCAGGGGGAGGGTGAGGAATCAGCCCCAGCATTTT	CASRGRVRNQPQHF	TRBV2	TRBJ1-5	-	many
TGTGCCAGCAGTTGGGGACGGAGTAGCCCAGATACGCAGTATTTT	CASSWGRSSPDTQYF	TRBV6-1	TRBJ2-3	-	many
TGTGCCAGCACCACGGGGGATGATGGCTACACCTTC	CASTTGDDGYTF	TRBV28	TRBJ1-2	-	many
TGCAGTGCTCAAACACACGGGGATACGCAGTATTTT	CSAQTHGDTQYF	TRBV20-1	TRBJ2-3	-	-
TGCGCCAGCAGCACCACAGGGGCTGGAAACACCATATATTTT	CASSTTGAGNTIYF	TRBV5-1	TRBJ1-3	TRBD1	many
TGTGCCAGCAGCTTACCCCAGGGAATTGAAGCTTTCTTT	CASSLPQGIEAFF	TRBV7-2	TRBJ1-1	-	many
TGCGGTGCTAAAGCGGGGGGGGACCCCTACAATGAGCAGTTCTTC	CGAKAGGDPYNEQFF	TRBV20-1	TRBJ2-1	TRBD2	-
TGTGCCAGCAGCCCCCGACTAGCGGGAGGGCCATATGATACGCAGTATTTT	CASSPRLAGGPYDTQYF	TRBV7-2	TRBJ2-3	TRBD2	many
TGTGCCAGCAGCCGCTCAGGGTCCTACGAGCAGTACTTC	CASSRSGSYEQYF	TRBV3-1	TRBJ2-7	-	many
TGTGCCAGTAGTATCGAAAAGAGAACCTATAGCAATCAGCCCCAGCATTTT	CASSIEKRTYSNQPQHF	TRBV19	TRBJ1-5	-	-
TGTGCCAGCAGCCCCCCAGATCCTTACTCCTACGAGCAGTACTTC	CASSPPDPYSYEQYF	TRBV7-9	TRBJ2-7	-	many
TGTGCCACCAGCAGAATTCCGAACACTGAAGCTTTCTTT	CATSRIPNTEAFF	TRBV15	TRBJ1-1	-	-
TGTGCCAGCACCTACAGAGGTCCCGGGGAGCTGTTTTTT	CASTYRGPGELFF	TRBV7-9	TRBJ2-2	-	many
TGTGCCAGCAGCGTAACTACAGGGTGGGGCACTGAAGCTTTCTTT	CASSVTTGWGTEAFF	TRBV9	TRBJ1-1	-	few
TGTGCCAGCAGTGAGACAGGGGCGGTTCAGCCCCAGCATTTT	CASSETGAVQPQHF	TRBV2	TRBJ1-5	TRBD1	-
TGTGCCTGGTATCAGGGAAGTAGGACTGAAGCTTTCTTT	CAWYQGSRTEAFF	TRBV30	TRBJ1-1	-	many
TGTGCCAGCAGTCCCCAGGGGTCTCTTAACATTCAGTACTTC	CASSPQGSLNIQYF	TRBV28	TRBJ2-4	-	many
TGTGCCAGCAGTGAGGCTAGCGGGGGCGGCGAGACCCAGTACTTC	CASSEASGGGETQYF	TRBV2	TRBJ2-5	TRBD2	many
TGTGCCATCAGTGAGTCCCCCGGGACTTCGAACACTGAAGCTTTCTTT	CAISESPGTSNTEAFF	TRBV10-3	TRBJ1-1	-	many
TGTGCCAGCAGCAAAACCCCGGGGATCGGGGAGCTGTTTTTT	CASSKTPGIGELFF	TRBV12-3/TRBV12-4	TRBJ2-2	-	many
TGTGCCAGCAGCGCCGGGACAGAGAACAACTATGGCTACACCTTC	CASSAGTENNYGYTF	TRBV7-9	TRBJ1-2	TRBD1	many
TGTGCCAGCAGACAGGATTATAGCAATCAGCCCCAGCATTTT	CASRQDYSNQPQHF	TRBV12-3/TRBV12-4	TRBJ1-5	-	many
TGTGCCAGCAGCTTGGGGGCAGTCCATACCAGGAGTTCTGGAAACACCATATATTTT	CASSLGAVHTRSSGNTIYF	TRBV7-9	TRBJ1-3	-	-
TGTGCCAGTAGTAAGACAGGGCCCGGGCAAGGCTACACCTTC	CASSKTGPGQGYTF	TRBV19	TRBJ1-2	TRBD1	-
TGTGCCAGCAGTTGGGGCTCAGGCACTGAAGCTTTCTTT	CASSWGSGTEAFF	TRBV6-2/TRBV6-3	TRBJ1-1	-	many
TGTGCCAGCAGTCCGGGACTAGAGATCTATGAGCAGTTCTTC	CASSPGLEIYEQFF	TRBV27	TRBJ2-1	TRBD2	few
TGTGCCAGCACCACGGGATCCACAGATACGCAGTATTTT	CASTTGSTDTQYF	TRBV7-3	TRBJ2-3	-	many
TGTGCCAGCAGCCGGGAAAATATGGATGAGCAGTTCTTC	CASSRENMDEQFF	TRBV4-2	TRBJ2-1	-	many
TGTGCCAGCAGCCCCCGTTCTGGGGACAATCAGCCCCAGCATTTT	CASSPRSGDNQPQHF	TRBV9	TRBJ1-5	-	few
TGTGCCAGTAGCCCCTCCGGTCCTTTGAGCAATCAGCCCCAGCATTTT	CASSPSGPLSNQPQHF	TRBV19	TRBJ1-5	-	-
TGTGCCAGCAGTGTCCTGTTGAACACTGAAGCTTTCTTT	CASSVLLNTEAFF	TRBV25-1	TRBJ1-1	-	-
TGTGCCAGCAGTTTATCGCCGTGGGGCGAGCAGTACTTC	CASSLSPWGEQYF	TRBV27	TRBJ2-7	-	many
TGCAGCGTTGAAGAGGTTGCGGCTGAAGCTTTCTTT	CSVEEVAAEAFF	TRBV29-1	TRBJ1-1	-	many
TGTGCCAGCCGAGCGCGGACGGAATCCTACGAGCAGTACTTC	CASRARTESYEQYF	TRBV28	TRBJ2-7	-	many
TGTGCCAGCAGCCAGGGAGGGGGTAAAGCTTTCTTT	CASSQGGGKAFF	TRBV7-2	TRBJ1-1	-	-
TGTGCCAGCAGCTTAGCGGGAGGGGCGTACAATGAGCAGTTCTTC	CASSLAGGAYNEQFF	TRBV7-8	TRBJ2-1	TRBD2	many
TGTGCCAGCAGTCTACACCGACCTCTCCGGGACAGCTACAATGAGCAGTTCTTC	CASSLHRPLRDSYNEQFF	TRBV6-5	TRBJ2-1	TRBD1	many
TGTGCCAGCAAGGAGACTAGCGGGAGTTCAAATGAGCAGTTCTTC	CASKETSGSSNEQFF	TRBV2	TRBJ2-1	TRBD2	many
TGCGCCAGCAGCCAGACAGGACTACGCACAGATACGCAGTATTTT	CASSQTGLRTDTQYF	TRBV4-1	TRBJ2-3	-	few
TGCGCCAGCAGCCAAGATGCAGGGACATACTATGGCTACACCTTC	CASSQDAGTYYGYTF	TRBV4-1	TRBJ1-2	-	many
TGTGCCAGCAGTGAAGCGCCAAGGGGTATCACTGAAGCTTTCTTT	CASSEAPRGITEAFF	TRBV6-1	TRBJ1-1	-	few
TGCGCCAGCAGCTTGACCCGGGCCAGGATGAATGAAAAACTGTTTTTT	CASSLTRARMNEKLFF	TRBV5-1	TRBJ1-4	-	few
TGTGCCAGCACTCCCCGGGATACGCAGTATTTT	CASTPRDTQYF	TRBV2	TRBJ2-3	-	many
TGTGCCAGCAGCCAGGGACTAGCGGGAGGGCCGGATACGCAGTATTTT	CASSQGLAGGPDTQYF	TRBV7-8	TRBJ2-3	TRBD2	many
TGTGCCAGCAGTTACTCGTTAAGGGAACCAACCTACGAGCAGTACTTC	CASSYSLREPTYEQYF	TRBV6-6	TRBJ2-7	-	many
TGTGCCTGGAATCCCACCGGCGGTGTTAATGAAAAACTGTTTTTT	CAWNPTGGVNEKLFF	TRBV30	TRBJ1-4	-	few
TGCGCCAGCAGCTTGGTCCAGGGGTTATCACCCCTCCACTTT	CASSLVQGLSPLHF	TRBV5-1	TRBJ1-6	-	-